The source of this T cell receptor beta chain is a study of cytomegalovirus exposure and HLA in healthy donors. Background on the study: A later analysis reported the same platform for the roughly 120 validation repertoires and the 650 to 750 first-cohort repertoires.

V trimming: 9 bases; J trimming: 7 bases; junction bases outside the gene matches: 21. CDR1 MNHEY and CDR2 SMNVEV come from the germline V gene (reference sequence). The CDR3 has 17 amino acids. Sequencing used immunoSEQ multiplex PCR; TCRdb keeps in-frame clones, though not all of them. Here the sample spans roughly 70,000 clones, roughly 95% being singletons. Overall study findings and caveats: The tendency of first-cohort TCR clusters to co-occur in the 130 or so validation repertoires was identified by a subsequent analysis.

Remarks on this clone: Its antigen is currently unknown.

The roughly 120-subject validation cohort, separate from the roughly 700-subject first cohort, included the donors. The sequencing sample was made of PBMCs. This sequence joins TRBV27 and TRBJ2-7, with 10 nucleotides matching TRBD1. The TCR comes from a woman in her late teens or twenties in good health and CMV-seropositive. CDR3 sequence (DNA): TGTGCCAGTTTCGCATCGTTCCGGGACAGGGGCCGGTGGGAGCAGTACTTC. It is translated as CASFASFRDRGRWEQYF.